This T cell receptor (beta chain) was sequenced in a study of cytomegalovirus exposure and HLA in healthy donors. Per germline, CDR1 GTSNPN and CDR2 SVGIG (reference sequence). V lost 4 bases to trimming and J lost 1 base, with 28 bases between them. CDR3 length equals 19 residues. Of note for this clone: Antigen unknown.

General study points: Immune exposure information available was restricted to CMV serostatus. Analyses of presence/absence relied on an assumption of roughly uniform sequencing depth across donors. Common viral pathogens (according to a later analysis) appeared linked to several of the most significant clusters.

A multiplex PCR was run with 60 Vbeta primers and 13 Jbeta primers. The assay was immunoSEQ multiplex PCR, and TCRdb's table has in-frame clones only and misses some. The repertoire consists of 200,000 or so clones, with 60% to 80% occurring once and the leading ten covering around 1.8%. The sequence derives from a man aged 18 to 30 in good health and CMV-seronegative. The chain has TRBV30 and TRBJ1-1; D is perhaps TRBD1 (5 bases). Sequencing used PBMCs. Here the CDR3 DNA reads TGTGCCTGGAAGTTGAACAGGATCACTAACGACGGTACGAACACTGAAGCTTTCTTT. Encoded protein: CAWKLNRITNDGTNTEAFF.